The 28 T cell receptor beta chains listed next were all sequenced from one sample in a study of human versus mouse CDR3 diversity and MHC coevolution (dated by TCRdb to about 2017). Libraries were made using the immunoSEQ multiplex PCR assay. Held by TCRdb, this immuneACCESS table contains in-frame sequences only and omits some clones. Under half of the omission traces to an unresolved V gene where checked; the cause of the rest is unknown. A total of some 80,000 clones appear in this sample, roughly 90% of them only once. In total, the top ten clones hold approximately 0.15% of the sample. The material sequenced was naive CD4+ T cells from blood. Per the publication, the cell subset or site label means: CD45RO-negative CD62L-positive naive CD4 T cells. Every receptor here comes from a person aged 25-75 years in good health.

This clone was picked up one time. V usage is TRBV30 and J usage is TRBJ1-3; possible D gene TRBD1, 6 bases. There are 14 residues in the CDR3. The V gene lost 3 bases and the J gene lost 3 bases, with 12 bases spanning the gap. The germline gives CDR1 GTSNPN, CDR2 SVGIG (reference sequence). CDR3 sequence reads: CAWSQGTSGNTIYF. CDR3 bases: TGTGCCTGGAGCCAGGGGACAAGTGGAAACACCATATATTTT.

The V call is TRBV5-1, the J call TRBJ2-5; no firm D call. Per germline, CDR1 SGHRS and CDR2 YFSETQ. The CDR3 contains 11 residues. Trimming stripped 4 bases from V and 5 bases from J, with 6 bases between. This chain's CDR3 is CASSLQETQYF. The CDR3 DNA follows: TGCGCCAGCAGCCTCCAGGAGACCCAGTACTTC.

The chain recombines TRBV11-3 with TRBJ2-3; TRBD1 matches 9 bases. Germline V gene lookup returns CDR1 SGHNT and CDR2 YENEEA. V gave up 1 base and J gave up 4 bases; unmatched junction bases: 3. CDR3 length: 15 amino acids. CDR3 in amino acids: CASSLGGQGSDTQYF. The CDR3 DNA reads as TGTGCCAGCAGCTTAGGGGGACAGGGATCAGATACGCAGTATTTT.

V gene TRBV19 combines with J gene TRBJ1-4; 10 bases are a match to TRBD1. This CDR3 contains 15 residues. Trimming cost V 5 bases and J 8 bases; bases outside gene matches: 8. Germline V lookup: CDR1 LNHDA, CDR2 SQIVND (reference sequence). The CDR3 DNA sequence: TGTGCCAGTAGTCCCCGGGACAGGGGCGTAGAAAAACTGTTTTTT. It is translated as CASSPRDRGVEKLFF.

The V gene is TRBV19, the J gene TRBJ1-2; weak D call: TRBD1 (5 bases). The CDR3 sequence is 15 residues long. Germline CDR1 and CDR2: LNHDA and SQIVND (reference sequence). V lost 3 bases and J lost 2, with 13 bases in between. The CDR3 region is CASSMGAGLNYGYTF. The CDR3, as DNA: TGTGCCAGTAGTATGGGTGCAGGGCTAAACTATGGCTACACCTTC.

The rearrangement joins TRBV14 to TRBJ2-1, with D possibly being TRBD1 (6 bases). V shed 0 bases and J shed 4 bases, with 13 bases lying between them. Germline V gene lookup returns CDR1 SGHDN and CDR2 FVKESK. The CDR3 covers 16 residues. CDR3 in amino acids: CASSQDPGTRYNEQFF. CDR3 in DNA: TGTGCCAGCAGCCAAGACCCCGGGACACGGTACAATGAGCAGTTCTTC.

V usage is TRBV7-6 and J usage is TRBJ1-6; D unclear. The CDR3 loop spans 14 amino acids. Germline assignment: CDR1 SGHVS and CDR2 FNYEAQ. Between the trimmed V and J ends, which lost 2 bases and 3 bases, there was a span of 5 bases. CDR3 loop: CASSLNNYNSPLHF. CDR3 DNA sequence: TGTGCCAGCAGCTTAAACAACTATAATTCACCCCTCCACTTT.

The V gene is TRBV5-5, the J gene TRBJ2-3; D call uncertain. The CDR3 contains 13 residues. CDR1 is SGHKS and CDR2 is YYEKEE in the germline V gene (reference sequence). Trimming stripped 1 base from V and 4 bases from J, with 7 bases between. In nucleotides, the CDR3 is TGTGCCAGCAGCTTGAGAAGCTCAGATACGCAGTATTTT. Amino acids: CASSLRSSDTQYF.

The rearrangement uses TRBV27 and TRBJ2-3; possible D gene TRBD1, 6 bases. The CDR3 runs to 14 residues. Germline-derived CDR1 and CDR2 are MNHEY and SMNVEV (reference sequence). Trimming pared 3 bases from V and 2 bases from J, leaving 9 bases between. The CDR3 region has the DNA TGTGCCAGCAGTTTGGGACACTACACAGATACGCAGTATTTT. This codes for CASSLGHYTDTQYF.

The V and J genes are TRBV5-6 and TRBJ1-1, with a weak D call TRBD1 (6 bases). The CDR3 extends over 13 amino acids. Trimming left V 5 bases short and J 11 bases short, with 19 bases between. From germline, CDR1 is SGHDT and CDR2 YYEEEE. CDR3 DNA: TGTGCCAGCAGTTTACAGGGTTACGGAGATGCTTTCTTT. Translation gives CASSLQGYGDAFF.

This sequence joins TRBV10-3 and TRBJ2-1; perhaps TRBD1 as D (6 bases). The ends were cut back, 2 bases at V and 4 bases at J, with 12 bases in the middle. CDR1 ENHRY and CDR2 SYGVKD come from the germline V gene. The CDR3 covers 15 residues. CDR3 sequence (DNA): TGTGCCATCAGTGAGGTTGGGGGCGCGTACAATGAGCAGTTCTTC. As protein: CAISEVGGAYNEQFF.

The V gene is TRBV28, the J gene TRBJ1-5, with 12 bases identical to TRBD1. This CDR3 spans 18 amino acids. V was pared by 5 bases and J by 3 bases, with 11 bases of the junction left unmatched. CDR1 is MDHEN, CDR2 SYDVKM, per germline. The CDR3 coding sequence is TGTGCCAGCAGTCTCGGGACAGGGGGCATAATGGCCAATCAGCCCCAGCATTTT. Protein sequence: CASSLGTGGIMANQPQHF.

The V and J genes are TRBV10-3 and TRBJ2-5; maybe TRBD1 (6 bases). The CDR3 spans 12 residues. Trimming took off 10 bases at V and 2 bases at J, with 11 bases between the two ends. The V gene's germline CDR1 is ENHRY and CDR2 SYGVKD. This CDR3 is CATSGAQETQYF. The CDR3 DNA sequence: TGTGCCACGTCAGGGGCACAAGAGACCCAGTACTTC.

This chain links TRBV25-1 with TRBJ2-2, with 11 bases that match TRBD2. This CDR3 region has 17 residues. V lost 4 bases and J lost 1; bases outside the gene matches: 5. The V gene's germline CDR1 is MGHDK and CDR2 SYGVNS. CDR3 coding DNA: TGTGCCAGCAGTGTGTTAGCGGGAGGGTTGAACACCGGGGAGCTGTTTTTT. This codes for CASSVLAGGLNTGELFF.

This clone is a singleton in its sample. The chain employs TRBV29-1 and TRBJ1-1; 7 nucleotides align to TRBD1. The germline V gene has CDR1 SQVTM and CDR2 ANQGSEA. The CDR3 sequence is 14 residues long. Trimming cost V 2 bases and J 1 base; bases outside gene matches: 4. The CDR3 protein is CSVESRTGNTEAFF. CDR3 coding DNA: TGCAGCGTTGAATCCCGGACAGGGAACACTGAAGCTTTCTTT.

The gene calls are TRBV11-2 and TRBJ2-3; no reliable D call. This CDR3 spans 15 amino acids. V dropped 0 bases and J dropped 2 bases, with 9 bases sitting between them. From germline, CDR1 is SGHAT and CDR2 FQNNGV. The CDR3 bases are TGTGCCAGCAGCTTAGACTCCTCTCTCACAGATACGCAGTATTTT. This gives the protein CASSLDSSLTDTQYF.

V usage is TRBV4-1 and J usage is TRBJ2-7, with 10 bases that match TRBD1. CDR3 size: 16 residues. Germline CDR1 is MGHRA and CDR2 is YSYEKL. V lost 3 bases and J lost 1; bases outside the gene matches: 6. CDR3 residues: CASSHVGQGESYEQYF. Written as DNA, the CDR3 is TGCGCCAGCAGCCATGTCGGACAGGGGGAGTCCTACGAGCAGTACTTC.

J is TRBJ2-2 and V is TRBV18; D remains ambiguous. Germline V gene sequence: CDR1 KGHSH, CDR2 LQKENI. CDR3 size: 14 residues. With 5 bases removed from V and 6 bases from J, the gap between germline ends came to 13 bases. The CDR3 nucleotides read TGTGCCAGCTCAACATACGAGGCCGCCGGGGAGCTGTTTTTT. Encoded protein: CASSTYEAAGELFF.

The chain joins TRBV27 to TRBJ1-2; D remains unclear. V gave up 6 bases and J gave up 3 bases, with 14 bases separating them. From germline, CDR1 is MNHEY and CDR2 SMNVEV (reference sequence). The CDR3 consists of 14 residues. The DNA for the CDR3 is TGTGCCAGCAGCCCTCGGGAGGGCTACTATGGCTACACCTTC. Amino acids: CASSPREGYYGYTF.

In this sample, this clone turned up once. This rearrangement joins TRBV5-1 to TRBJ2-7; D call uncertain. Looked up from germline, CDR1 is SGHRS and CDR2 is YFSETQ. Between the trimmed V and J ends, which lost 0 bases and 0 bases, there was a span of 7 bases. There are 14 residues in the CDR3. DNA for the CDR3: TGCGCCAGCAGCTTGGACACCCGCTCCTACGAGCAGTACTTC. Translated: CASSLDTRSYEQYF.

CDR3 in DNA: TGCGCCAGCAGCTTTGCGGGGGTCACAGATACGCAGTATTTT. Translation gives CASSFAGVTDTQYF. The chain has TRBV5-1 and TRBJ2-3; 7 nucleotides match TRBD2. The trim removed 2 bases at V and 2 bases at J, leaving 2 bases unmatched. The CDR3 sequence is 14 residues long. Germline CDR1 is SGHRS and CDR2 is YFSETQ.

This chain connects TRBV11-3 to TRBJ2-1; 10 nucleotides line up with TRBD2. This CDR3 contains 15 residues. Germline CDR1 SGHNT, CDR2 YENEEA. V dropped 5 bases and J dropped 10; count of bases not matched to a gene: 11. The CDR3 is CASSPTLAGAQEQFF. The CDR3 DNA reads TGTGCCAGCAGCCCAACCCTAGCGGGGGCCCAAGAGCAGTTCTTC.

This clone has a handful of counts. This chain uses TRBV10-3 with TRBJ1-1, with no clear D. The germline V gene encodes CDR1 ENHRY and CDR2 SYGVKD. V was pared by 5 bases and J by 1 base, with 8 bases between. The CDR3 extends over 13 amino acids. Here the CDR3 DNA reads TGTGCCATCAGTACAATCAAGAACACTGAAGCTTTCTTT. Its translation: CAISTIKNTEAFF.

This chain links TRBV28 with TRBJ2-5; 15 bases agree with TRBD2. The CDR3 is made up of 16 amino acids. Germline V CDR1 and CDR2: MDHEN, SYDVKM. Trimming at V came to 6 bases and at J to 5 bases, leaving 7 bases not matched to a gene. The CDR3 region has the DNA TGTGCCAGCAGCAAGGGACTAGCGGGGGGTAGTGAGACCCAGTACTTC. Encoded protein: CASSKGLAGGSETQYF.

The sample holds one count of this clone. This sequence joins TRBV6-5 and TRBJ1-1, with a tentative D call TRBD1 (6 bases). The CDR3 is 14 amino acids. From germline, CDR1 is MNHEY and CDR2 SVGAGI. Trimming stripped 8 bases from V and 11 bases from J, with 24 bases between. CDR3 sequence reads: CASQMGQGFFWAFF. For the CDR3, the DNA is TGTGCCAGCCAAATGGGGCAGGGGTTTTTCTGGGCTTTCTTT.

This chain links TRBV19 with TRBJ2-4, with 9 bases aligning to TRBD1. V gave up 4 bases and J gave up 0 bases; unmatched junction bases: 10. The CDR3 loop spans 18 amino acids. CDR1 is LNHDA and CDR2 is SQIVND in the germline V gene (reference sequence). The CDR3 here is CASSTPPGQGLAKNIQYF. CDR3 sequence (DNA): TGTGCCAGTAGTACGCCCCCGGGACAGGGACTAGCCAAAAACATTCAGTACTTC.

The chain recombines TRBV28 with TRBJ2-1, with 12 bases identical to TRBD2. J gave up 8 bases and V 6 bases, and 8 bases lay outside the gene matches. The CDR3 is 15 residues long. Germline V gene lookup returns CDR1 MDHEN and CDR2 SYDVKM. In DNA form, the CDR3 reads TGTGCCAGCAGAACGACTAGCGGGAGCCCCGATGAGCAGTTCTTC. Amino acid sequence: CASRTTSGSPDEQFF.

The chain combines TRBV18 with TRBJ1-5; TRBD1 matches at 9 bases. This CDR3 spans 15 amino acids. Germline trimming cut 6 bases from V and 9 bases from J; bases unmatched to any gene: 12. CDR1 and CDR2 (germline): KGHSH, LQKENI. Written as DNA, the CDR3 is TGTGCCAGCTCCCTCGGGACAGGGAGGATTGTGCCCCAGCATTTT. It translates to CASSLGTGRIVPQHF.